This T cell receptor beta chain is from a study of T-cell reconstitution after alpha-beta-depleted transplantation in children. V was pared by 4 bases and J by 7 bases, with 10 bases of the junction left unmatched. The germline gives CDR1 SGHAT, CDR2 FQNNGV. The CDR3 runs to 15 residues. TCRbeta library preparation incorporated unique molecular identifiers. MiXCR, run by TCRdb on the PCR reads, gives a single entry per CDR3 protein. The table lists about 350,000 distinct CDR3 sequences, approximately 12% of them singletons, with about 3.9% in the top ten. The material sequenced was PBMCs, taken from the stem cell graft. The V call is TRBV11-2, the J call TRBJ2-1, with 7 bases fitting TRBD1. This clonotype was obtained from a human donor who donated a stem cell graft to a child with Fanconi anemia. The CDR3 sequence: CASSSQGRSFNEQFF. DNA for the CDR3: TGTGCCAGCAGCTCACAGGGGCGCAGTTTTAATGAGCAGTTCTTC.